This passage covers 2 T cell receptor beta chains from one sample sequenced in a study of cytomegalovirus exposure and HLA in healthy donors. The PCR made use of 60 Vbeta and 13 Jbeta primers. Clones were sequenced by immunoSEQ multiplex PCR, and TCRdb holds only the in-frame ones, with some missing. The sample has about 95,000 clones; around 73% are singletons. Material: PBMCs. The receptors shown here come from a woman between 40 and 55 years old in good health and CMV-seropositive.

The chain couples TRBV5-4 to TRBJ2-1; 8 positions agree with TRBD2. The CDR3 spans 15 residues. With 2 bases clipped from V and 7 bases from J, the junction kept 8 bases outside the gene matches. Germline V gene data show CDR1 as SGHNT and CDR2 as YYREEE (reference sequence). In nucleotides, the CDR3 is TGTGCCAGCAGCTTCGGGACTAGGGGTTTGAATGAGCAGTTCTTC. It is translated as CASSFGTRGLNEQFF.

This clone was counted a single time. The chain couples TRBV14 to TRBJ1-1, with a tentative D call TRBD1 (6 bases). Trimming cost V 3 bases and J 8 bases, with 16 bases left between them. The V gene's germline CDR1 is SGHDN and CDR2 FVKESK. The CDR3 has 14 amino acids. The CDR3 protein is CASSHQVRGSEAFF. CDR3 bases: TGTGCCAGCAGCCACCAGGTCAGGGGTTCGGAAGCTTTCTTT.